This is a list of T cell receptor beta chains from one sample in a study of OX40 agonist ivuxolimab in advanced cancers. Sequencing was performed with immunoSEQ multiplex PCR; in TCRdb, only in-frame clones are kept and a portion is missing. The sample consists of about 26,000 clones, more than 75% of them appearing once. The sample in question was CD4+ or CD8+ T cells sorted from blood, obtained in a trial of the OX40 agonist ivuxolimab. Receptors originate from an adult with an advanced solid tumor such as melanoma, head and neck, liver or kidney cancer. Each CDR3 is given with its conserved first and last residue. Each record gives: clone size, V gene, J gene, CDR3 protein. Rows may omit the clone size; those that give it use once, few, many or a size class.

-	TRBV4-1	TRBJ1-2	CASSQVLGGSYGYTF
-	TRBV11-3	TRBJ2-7	CASSLGWGDEQYF
-	TRBV19	TRBJ2-7	CASSIGDSYEQYF
-	TRBV15	TRBJ1-2	CATSRDRTVGFNYGYTF
few	TRBV11-2	TRBJ2-3	CASSPGVGLTDTQYF
-	TRBV19	TRBJ2-5	CASSITAGEETQYF
once	TRBV2	TRBJ2-4	CASTSGQLENIQYF
-	TRBV5-1	TRBJ2-7	CASSLETGYAYEQYF
-	TRBV16	TRBJ2-3	CASNRGLAPDTQYF
few	TRBV7-3	TRBJ1-6	CASSRIWTGYYNSPLHF
-	TRBV4-1	TRBJ1-1	CASSHGVGTEAFF
-	TRBV4-1	TRBJ2-3	CASSQLTSGTDTQYF
-	TRBV9	TRBJ2-5	CASSVGTSGFRQETQYF
few	TRBV9	TRBJ2-1	CASSVVERVGPNEQFF
-	TRBV11-2	TRBJ1-2	CASSLGHYGYTF
-	TRBV13	TRBJ2-7	CASSSTGGRDHYEQYF
-	TRBV30	TRBJ1-3	CAWSAGPYAGNTIYF
few	TRBV7-9	TRBJ1-4	CASSSLTGPNEKLFF
-	TRBV6-5	TRBJ2-4	CASSSYTRNIQYF
once	TRBV5-8	TRBJ1-2	CASSLELPWGYTF
-	TRBV7-2	TRBJ1-5	CASSLAGTGGSNQPQHF
-	TRBV2	TRBJ1-2	CASSERWTGSYGYTF
-	TRBV6-5	TRBJ2-7	CASNRQGNSYEQYF
-	TRBV6-5	TRBJ2-1	CASSPHPDYEQFF
-	TRBV9	TRBJ1-4	CASSVSGVANEKLFF
-	TRBV5-1	TRBJ2-2	CASSLTAGELFF
-	TRBV7-9	TRBJ2-5	CASSFGPRDTQETQYF
-	TRBV5-1	TRBJ1-1	CASSLEGVNTEAFF